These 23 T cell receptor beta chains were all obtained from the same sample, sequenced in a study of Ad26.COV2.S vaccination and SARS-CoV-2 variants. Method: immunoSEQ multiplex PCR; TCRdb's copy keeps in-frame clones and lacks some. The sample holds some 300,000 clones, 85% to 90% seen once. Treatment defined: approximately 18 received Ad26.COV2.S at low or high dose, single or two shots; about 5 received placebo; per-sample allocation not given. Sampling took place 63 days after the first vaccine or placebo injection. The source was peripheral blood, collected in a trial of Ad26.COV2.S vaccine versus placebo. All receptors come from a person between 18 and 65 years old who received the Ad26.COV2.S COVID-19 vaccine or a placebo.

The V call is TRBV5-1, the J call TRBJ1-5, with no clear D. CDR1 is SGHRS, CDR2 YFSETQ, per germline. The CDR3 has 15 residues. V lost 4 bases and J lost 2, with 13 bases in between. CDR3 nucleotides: TGCGCCAGCAGCGTCGGAACTGGGGGCAATCAGCCCCAGCATTTT. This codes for CASSVGTGGNQPQHF.

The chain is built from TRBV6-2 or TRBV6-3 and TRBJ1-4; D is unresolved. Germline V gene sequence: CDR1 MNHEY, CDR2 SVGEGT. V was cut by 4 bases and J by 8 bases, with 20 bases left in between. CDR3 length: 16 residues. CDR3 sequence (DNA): TGTGCCAGCAGTTCGTTTCTAGCTGTCCGAGAGGAAAAACTGTTTTTT. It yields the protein CASSSFLAVREEKLFF.

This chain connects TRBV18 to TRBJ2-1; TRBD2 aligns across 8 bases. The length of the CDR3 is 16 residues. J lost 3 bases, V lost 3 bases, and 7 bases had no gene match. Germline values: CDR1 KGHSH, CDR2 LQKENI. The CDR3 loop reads CASSPPRGGDYNEQFF. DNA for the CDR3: TGTGCCAGCTCACCTCCCCGGGGGGGAGACTACAATGAGCAGTTCTTC.

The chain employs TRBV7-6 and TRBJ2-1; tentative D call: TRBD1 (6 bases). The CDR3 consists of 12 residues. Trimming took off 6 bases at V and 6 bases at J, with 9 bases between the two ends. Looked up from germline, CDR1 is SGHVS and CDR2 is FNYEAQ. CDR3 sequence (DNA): TGTGCCAGCAGTACAGGGACCAATGAGCAGTTCTTC. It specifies CASSTGTNEQFF.

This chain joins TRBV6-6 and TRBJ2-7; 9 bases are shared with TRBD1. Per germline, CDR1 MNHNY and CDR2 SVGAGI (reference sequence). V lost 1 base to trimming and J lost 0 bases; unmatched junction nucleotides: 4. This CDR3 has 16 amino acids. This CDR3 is CASSYFPTGGSYEQYF. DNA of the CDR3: TGTGCCAGCAGTTACTTTCCGACAGGGGGCTCCTACGAGCAGTACTTC.

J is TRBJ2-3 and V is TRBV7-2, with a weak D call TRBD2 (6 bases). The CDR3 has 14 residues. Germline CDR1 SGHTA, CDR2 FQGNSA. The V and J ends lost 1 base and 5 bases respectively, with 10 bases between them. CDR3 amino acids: CASSLGGDGDTQYF. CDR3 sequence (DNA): TGTGCCAGCAGCTTAGGCGGGGACGGAGATACGCAGTATTTT.

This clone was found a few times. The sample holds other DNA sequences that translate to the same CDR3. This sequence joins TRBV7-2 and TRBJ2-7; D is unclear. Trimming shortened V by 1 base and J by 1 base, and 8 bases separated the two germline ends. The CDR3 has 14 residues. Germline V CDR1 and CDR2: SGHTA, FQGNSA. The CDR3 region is CASSLVLDSYEQYF. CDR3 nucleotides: TGTGCCAGCAGCTTAGTTCTGGATTCCTACGAGCAGTACTTC.

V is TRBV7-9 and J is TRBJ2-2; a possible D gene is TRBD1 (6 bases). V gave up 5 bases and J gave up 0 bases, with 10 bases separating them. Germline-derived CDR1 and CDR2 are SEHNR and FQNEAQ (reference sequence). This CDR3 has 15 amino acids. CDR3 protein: CASSLGGTNTGELFF. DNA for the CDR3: TGTGCCAGCAGCCTAGGGGGTACGAACACCGGGGAGCTGTTTTTT.

CDR3 nucleotide sequence: TGTGCCAGCAGCGCCAGCGGGATCTGGGGAGAGACCCAGTACTTC. This encodes CASSASGIWGETQYF. This rearrangement joins TRBV9 to TRBJ2-5; 7 bases line up with TRBD2. Germline CDR1 reads SGDLS; CDR2 reads YYNGEE. J gave up 4 bases and V 3 bases, and 9 bases lay outside the gene matches. CDR3 length equals 15 residues.

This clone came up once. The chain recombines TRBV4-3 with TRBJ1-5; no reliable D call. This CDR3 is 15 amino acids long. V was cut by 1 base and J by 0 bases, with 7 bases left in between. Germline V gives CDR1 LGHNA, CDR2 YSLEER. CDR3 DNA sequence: TGCGCCAGCAGCCAAGGGCTGGGTAGCAATCAGCCCCAGCATTTT. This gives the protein CASSQGLGSNQPQHF.

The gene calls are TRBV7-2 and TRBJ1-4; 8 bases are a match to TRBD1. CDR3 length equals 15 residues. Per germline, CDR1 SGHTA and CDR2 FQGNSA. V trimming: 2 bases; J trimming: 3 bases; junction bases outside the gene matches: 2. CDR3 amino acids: CASSLQGAANEKLFF. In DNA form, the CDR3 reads TGTGCCAGCAGCTTACAGGGGGCGGCTAATGAAAAACTGTTTTTT. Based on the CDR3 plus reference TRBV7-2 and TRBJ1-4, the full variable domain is GAGVSQSPSNKVTEKGKDVELRCDPISGHTALYWYRQSLGQGLEFLIYFQGNSAPDKSGLPSDRFSAERTGGSVSTLTIQRTQQEDSAVYLCASSLQGAANEKLFFGSGTQLSVL.

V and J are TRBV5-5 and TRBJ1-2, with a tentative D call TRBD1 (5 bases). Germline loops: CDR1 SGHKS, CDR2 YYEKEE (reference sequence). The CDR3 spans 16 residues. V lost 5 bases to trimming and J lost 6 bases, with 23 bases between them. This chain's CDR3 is CASRLTGTSHWDGYTF. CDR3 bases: TGTGCCAGCAGATTAACCGGGACGTCTCATTGGGATGGCTACACCTTC.

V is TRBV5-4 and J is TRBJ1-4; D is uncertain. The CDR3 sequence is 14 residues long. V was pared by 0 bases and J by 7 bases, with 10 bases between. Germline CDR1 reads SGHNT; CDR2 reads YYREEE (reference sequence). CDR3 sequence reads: CASSLEGRGEKLFF. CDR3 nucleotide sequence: TGTGCCAGCAGCTTGGAAGGTAGAGGTGAAAAACTGTTTTTT. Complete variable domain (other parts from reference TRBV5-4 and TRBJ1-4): ETGVTQSPTHLIKTRGQQVTLRCSSQSGHNTVSWYQQALGQGPQFIFQYYREEENGRGNFPPRFSGLQFPNYSSELNVNALELDDSALYLCASSLEGRGEKLFFGSGTQLSVL.

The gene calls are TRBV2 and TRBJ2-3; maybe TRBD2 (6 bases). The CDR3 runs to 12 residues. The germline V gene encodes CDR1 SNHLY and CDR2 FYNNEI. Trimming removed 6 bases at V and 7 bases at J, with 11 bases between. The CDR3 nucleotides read TGTGCCAGCAGGATAAGCGGGTATACGCAGTATTTT. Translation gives CASRISGYTQYF.

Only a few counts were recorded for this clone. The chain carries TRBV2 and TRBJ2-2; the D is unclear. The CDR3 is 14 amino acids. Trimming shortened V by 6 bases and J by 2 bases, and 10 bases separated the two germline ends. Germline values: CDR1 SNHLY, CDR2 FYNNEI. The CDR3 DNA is TGTGCCAGCAGGGGTAGTTCCAACACCGGGGAGCTGTTTTTT. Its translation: CASRGSSNTGELFF.

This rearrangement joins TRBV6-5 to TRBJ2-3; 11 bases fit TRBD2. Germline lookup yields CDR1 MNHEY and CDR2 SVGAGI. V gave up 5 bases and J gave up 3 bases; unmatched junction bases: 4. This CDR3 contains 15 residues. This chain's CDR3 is CASSRGTSGTDTQYF. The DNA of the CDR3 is TGTGCCAGCAGTCGAGGGACTAGCGGAACAGATACGCAGTATTTT.

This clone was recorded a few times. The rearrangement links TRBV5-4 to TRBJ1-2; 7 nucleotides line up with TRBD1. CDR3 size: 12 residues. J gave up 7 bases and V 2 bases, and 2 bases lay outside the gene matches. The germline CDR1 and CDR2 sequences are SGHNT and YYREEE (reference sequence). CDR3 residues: CASSFRQGGYTF. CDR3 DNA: TGTGCCAGCAGCTTCCGACAGGGTGGCTACACCTTC. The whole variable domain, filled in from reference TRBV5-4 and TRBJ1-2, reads ETGVTQSPTHLIKTRGQQVTLRCSSQSGHNTVSWYQQALGQGPQFIFQYYREEENGRGNFPPRFSGLQFPNYSSELNVNALELDDSALYLCASSFRQGGYTFGSGTRLTVV.

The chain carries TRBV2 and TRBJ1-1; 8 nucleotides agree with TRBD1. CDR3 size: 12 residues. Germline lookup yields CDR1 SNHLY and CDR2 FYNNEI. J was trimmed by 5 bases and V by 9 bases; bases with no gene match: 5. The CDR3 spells CARTGDLTEAFF. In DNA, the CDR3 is TGTGCCAGGACAGGGGATCTAACTGAAGCTTTCTTT.

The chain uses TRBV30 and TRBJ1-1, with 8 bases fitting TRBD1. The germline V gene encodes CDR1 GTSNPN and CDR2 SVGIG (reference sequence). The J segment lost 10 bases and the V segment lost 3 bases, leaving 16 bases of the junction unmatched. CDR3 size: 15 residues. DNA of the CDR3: TGTGCCTGGAGCGTCGTACAGGGGGTCCTGGTAGGAGCTTTCTTT. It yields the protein CAWSVVQGVLVGAFF. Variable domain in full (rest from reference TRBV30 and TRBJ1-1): SQTIHQWPATLVQPVGSPLSLECTVEGTSNPNLYWYRQAAGRGLQLLFYSVGIGQISSEVPQNLSASRPQDRQFILSSKKLLLSDSGFYLCAWSVVQGVLVGAFFGQGTRLTVV.

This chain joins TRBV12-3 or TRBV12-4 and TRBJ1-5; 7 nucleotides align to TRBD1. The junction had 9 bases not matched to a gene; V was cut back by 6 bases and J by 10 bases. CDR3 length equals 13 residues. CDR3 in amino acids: CASSRQGGGPQHF. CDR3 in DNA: TGTGCCAGCAGCCGACAGGGAGGTGGTCCCCAGCATTTT.

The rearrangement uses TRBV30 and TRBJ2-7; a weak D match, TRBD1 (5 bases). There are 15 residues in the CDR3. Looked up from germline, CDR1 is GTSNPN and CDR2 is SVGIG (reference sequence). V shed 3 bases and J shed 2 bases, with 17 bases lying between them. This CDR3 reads CAWSPRRQYTYEQYF. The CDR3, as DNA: TGTGCCTGGAGCCCGAGACGACAGTACACCTACGAGCAGTACTTC.

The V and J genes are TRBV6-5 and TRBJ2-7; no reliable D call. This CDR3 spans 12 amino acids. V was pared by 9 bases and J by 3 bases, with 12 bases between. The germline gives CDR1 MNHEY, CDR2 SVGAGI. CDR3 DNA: TGTGCCAGTCACTCGGGCAGCTACGAGCAGTACTTC. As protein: CASHSGSYEQYF.

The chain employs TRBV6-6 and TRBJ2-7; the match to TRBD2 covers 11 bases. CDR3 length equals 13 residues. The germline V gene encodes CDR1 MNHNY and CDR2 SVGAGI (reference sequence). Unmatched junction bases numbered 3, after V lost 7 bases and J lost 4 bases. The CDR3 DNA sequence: TGTGCCAGCATAGCGGGGGGGAGTTACGAGCAGTACTTC. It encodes CASIAGGSYEQYF.